A selection of T cell receptor beta chains follows, all from one sample in a study of cytomegalovirus exposure and HLA in healthy donors. Clones were sequenced by immunoSEQ multiplex PCR, and TCRdb holds only the in-frame ones, with some missing. The top ten hold 5.8% of the sample, which has about 130,000 clones, under 85% seen once. The specimen sequenced was PBMCs. The origin of the receptors is a woman in her forties or fifties in good health and CMV-seropositive. Each CDR3 is given with its conserved first and last residue. D genes are given only for firm matches. Not all rows give a size; the values are once, few, many and, for expanded clones, a class.

J: TRBJ1-5
D: TRBD1
size: -
V: TRBV7-9
CDR3: CASSSPDRGREQPQHF
DNA: TGTGCCAGCAGCTCGCCCGACAGGGGGCGGGAACAGCCCCAGCATTTT

J: TRBJ1-1
D: TRBD1
size: -
V: TRBV6-5
CDR3: CASRRDRGRGTEAFF
DNA: TGTGCCAGCAGACGCGACAGGGGCCGGGGCACTGAAGCTTTCTTT

J: TRBJ2-7
D: TRBD2
size: -
V: TRBV5-4
CDR3: CASSLGGAGGGYEQYF
DNA: TGTGCCAGCAGCTTGGGGGGCGCGGGGGGGGGCTACGAGCAGTACTTC

J: TRBJ1-1
D: -
size: few
V: TRBV12-5
CDR3: CASGLSGRGETFF
DNA: TGTGCTAGTGGTTTGAGCGGCAGGGGTGAAACTTTCTTT

J: TRBJ1-1
D: TRBD1
size: -
V: TRBV11-2
CDR3: CASSSRTGGAEAFF
DNA: TGTGCCAGCAGCTCAAGGACAGGGGGGGCTGAAGCTTTCTTT

J: TRBJ2-7
D: TRBD1
size: -
V: TRBV7-6
CDR3: CASSLIGQGAMNEQYF
DNA: TGTGCCAGCAGCTTAATCGGACAGGGGGCTATGAACGAGCAGTACTTC

J: TRBJ2-1
D: TRBD2
size: -
V: TRBV7-9
CDR3: CASSYRTSGGKNEQFF
DNA: TGTGCCAGCAGCTATAGGACTAGCGGGGGGAAAAATGAGCAGTTCTTC

J: TRBJ2-7
D: -
size: -
V: TRBV5-1
CDR3: CASSFGTSGYEQYF
DNA: TGCGCCAGCAGCTTCGGCACGTCGGGTTACGAGCAGTACTTC

J: TRBJ1-2
D: -
size: -
V: TRBV2
CDR3: CASSPQGNFNYGYTF
DNA: TGTGCCAGCAGTCCTCAGGGAAACTTTAACTATGGCTACACCTTC

J: TRBJ2-6
D: TRBD2
size: -
V: TRBV7-2
CDR3: CASSLGLAGGPGANVLTF
DNA: TGTGCCAGCAGCTTGGGACTAGCGGGGGGGCCTGGGGCCAACGTCCTGACTTTC

J: TRBJ1-4
D: -
size: -
V: TRBV30
CDR3: CAWGGRAPTNEKLFF
DNA: TGTGCCTGGGGGGGCAGGGCCCCAACTAATGAAAAACTGTTTTTT

J: TRBJ2-3
D: -
size: -
V: TRBV6-6
CDR3: CASSYIPLTSTDTQYF
DNA: TGTGCCAGCAGTTACATACCATTAACTAGCACAGATACGCAGTATTTT

J: TRBJ1-6
D: TRBD1
size: -
V: TRBV5-1
CDR3: CASTLQGSSYNSPLHF
DNA: TGCGCCAGCACCCTACAGGGGAGCTCCTATAATTCACCCCTCCACTTT

J: TRBJ2-5
D: -
size: -
V: TRBV5-1
CDR3: CASSLPQETQYF
DNA: TGCGCCAGCAGCTTGCCGCAGGAGACCCAGTACTTC

J: TRBJ1-5
D: -
size: -
V: TRBV15
CDR3: CATSRDSDQPQHF
DNA: TGTGCCACCAGCAGAGATTCGGATCAGCCCCAGCATTTT

J: TRBJ1-3
D: TRBD1
size: -
V: TRBV7-9
CDR3: CASSAGGSGNTIYF
DNA: TGTGCCAGCAGCGCAGGGGGCTCTGGAAACACCATATATTTT

J: TRBJ2-2
D: -
size: -
V: TRBV5-1
CDR3: CASSLGDYNTGELFF
DNA: TGCGCCAGCAGCTTAGGCGACTATAACACCGGGGAGCTGTTTTTT

J: TRBJ1-2
D: TRBD1
size: -
V: TRBV4-3
CDR3: CASSGRDRDYGYTF
DNA: TGCGCCAGCAGCGGCCGGGACAGGGATTATGGCTACACCTTC